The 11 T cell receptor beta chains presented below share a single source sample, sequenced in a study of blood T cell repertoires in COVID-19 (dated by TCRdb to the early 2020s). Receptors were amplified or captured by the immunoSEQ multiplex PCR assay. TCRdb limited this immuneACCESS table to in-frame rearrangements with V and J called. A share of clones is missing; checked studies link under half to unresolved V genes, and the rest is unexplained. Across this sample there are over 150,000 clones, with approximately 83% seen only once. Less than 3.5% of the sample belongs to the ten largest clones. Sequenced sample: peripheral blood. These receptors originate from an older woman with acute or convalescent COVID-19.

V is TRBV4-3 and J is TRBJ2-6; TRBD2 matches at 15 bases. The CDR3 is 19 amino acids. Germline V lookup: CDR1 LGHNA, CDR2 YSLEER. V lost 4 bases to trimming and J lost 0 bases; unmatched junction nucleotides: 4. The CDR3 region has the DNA TGCGCCAGCAGCCCAGGACTAGCGGGGGGGTTCTCTGGGGCCAACGTCCTGACTTTC. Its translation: CASSPGLAGGFSGANVLTF.

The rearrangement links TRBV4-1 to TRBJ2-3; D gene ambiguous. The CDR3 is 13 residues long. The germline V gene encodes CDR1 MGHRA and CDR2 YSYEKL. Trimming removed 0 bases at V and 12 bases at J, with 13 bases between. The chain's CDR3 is CASSQDQPLPQYF. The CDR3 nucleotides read TGCGCCAGCAGCCAAGACCAACCACTTCCACAGTATTTT.

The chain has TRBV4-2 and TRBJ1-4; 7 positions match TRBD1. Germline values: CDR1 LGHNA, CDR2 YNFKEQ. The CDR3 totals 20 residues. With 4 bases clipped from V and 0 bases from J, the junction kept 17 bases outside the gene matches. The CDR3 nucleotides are TGTGCCAGCAGCCTCCTAAAAGGGACAGTCGACTTCTCAACTAATGAAAAACTGTTTTTT. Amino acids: CASSLLKGTVDFSTNEKLFF.

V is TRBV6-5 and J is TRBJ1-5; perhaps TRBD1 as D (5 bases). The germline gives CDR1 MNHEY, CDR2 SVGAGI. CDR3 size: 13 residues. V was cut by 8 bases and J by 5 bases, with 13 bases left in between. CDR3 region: CASATGFDQPQHF. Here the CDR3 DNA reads TGTGCCAGCGCAACAGGTTTCGATCAGCCCCAGCATTTT.

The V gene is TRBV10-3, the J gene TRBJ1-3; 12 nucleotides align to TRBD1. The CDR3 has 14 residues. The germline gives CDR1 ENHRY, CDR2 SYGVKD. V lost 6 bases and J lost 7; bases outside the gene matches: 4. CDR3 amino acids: CAIRGQGARNTIYF. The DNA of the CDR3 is TGTGCCATCAGGGGACAGGGGGCGAGGAACACCATATATTTT.

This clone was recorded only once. CDR3 in amino acids: CASSHPGLGTDTQYF. The CDR3 nucleotides read TGTGCCAGCAGCCACCCGGGACTAGGGACAGATACGCAGTATTTT. The rearrangement links TRBV3-1 (or the pseudogene TRBV3-2) to TRBJ2-3; 8 nucleotides line up with TRBD2. CDR1 and CDR2 (germline): LGHDT, YNNKEL (reference sequence). J was trimmed by 3 bases and V by 3 bases; bases with no gene match: 5. The CDR3 covers 15 residues.

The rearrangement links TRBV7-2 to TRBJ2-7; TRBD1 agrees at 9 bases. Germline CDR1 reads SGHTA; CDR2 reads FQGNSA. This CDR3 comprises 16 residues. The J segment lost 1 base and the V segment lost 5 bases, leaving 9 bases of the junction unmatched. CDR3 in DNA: TGTGCCAGCAGCATATCCGGTGGGACAGGGTCCTACGAGCAGTACTTC. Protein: CASSISGGTGSYEQYF.

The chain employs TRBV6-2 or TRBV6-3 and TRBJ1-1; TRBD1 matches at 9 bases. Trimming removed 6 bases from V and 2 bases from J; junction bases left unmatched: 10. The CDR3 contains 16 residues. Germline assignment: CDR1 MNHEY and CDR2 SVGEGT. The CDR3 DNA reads TGTGCCAGCAGCCCCGTCCCGGGACAGGGAAACACTGAAGCTTTCTTT. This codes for CASSPVPGQGNTEAFF.

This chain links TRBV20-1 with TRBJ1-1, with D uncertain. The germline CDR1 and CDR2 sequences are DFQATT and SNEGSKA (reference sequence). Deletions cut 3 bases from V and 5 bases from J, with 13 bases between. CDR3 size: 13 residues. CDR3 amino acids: CSASSGKETEAFF. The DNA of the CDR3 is TGCAGTGCTAGTTCGGGGAAGGAGACTGAAGCTTTCTTT.

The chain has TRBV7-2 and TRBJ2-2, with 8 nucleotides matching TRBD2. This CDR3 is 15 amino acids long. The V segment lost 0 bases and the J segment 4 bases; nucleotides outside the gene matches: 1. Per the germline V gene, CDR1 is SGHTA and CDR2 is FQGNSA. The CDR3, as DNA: TGTGCCAGCAGCTTAGCCCTAGCGGGCACCGGGGAGCTGTTTTTT. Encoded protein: CASSLALAGTGELFF.

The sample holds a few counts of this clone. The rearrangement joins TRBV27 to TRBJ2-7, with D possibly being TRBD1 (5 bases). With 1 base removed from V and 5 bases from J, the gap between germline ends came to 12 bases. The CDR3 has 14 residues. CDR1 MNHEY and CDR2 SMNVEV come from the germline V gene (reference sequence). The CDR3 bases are TGTGCCAGCAGTTTATGGGGCGGCGGCGACGAGCAGTACTTC. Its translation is CASSLWGGGDEQYF.